The entry that follows covers one T cell receptor (beta chain) sequence. What antigen it recognizes has not been identified. Per-nucleotide qualities are absent, and no much larger clonotype sits a single base away. The data are from a study of blood T cell repertoires in COVID-19 (dated by TCRdb to 2018 to 2020). Context from the whole study: Recovered participants in ImmuneRACE Cohort 3 were defined as having two consecutive negative NP/OP PCR tests, clearance from a healthcare professional, or resolution of symptoms. The collaborator samples originated in the United States, Italy and Spain and spanned the acute and convalescent phases of COVID-19. The material from the prospective study consisted of cDNA or gDNA derived from T cells, B-cell-depleted T cells, or PBMCs. Subjects who had been exposed to COVID-19, were actively infected with it, or had recovered from it provided the deeply sampled blood TCRbeta repertoires that made up the dataset. The repertoires were released in a freely available public database intended as a resource for research on the immune response to SARS-CoV-2. Samples came from the ongoing ImmuneRACE study (first 160 participants) plus 1,254 subjects from 6 global collaborators. A de-identified subject ID, COVID-19 status, age in years and sex were almost always included in the sample metadata. Where available, HLA class I and class II types were obtained from metadata supplied by the sample provider rather than from assay-based typing.

Participants in the prospective study were enrolled through a virtual design, were aged roughly 18 to 90 years, and lived in approximately 25 United States geographic areas. In the prospective study, cohorts were assigned on the basis of participant-reported clinical history obtained from a screening survey and a study questionnaire. Each participant in the prospective study had whole blood, serum and a nasopharyngeal or oropharyngeal swab collected by mobile phlebotomists. Prospective study participants could optionally give additional blood draws and questionnaires over an approximately 2-month period. Before DNA extraction, prospective study blood samples were shipped either frozen or at room temperature. V is clipped by 5 bases and J by 8 bases, and the sequence between their germline boundaries is 3 bases long. The CDR3 runs 10 residues from the cysteine to the phenylalanine. CDR3 DNA only is kept here, 30 bases in frame from base 1. From the germline V gene, CDR1 is MDHEN and CDR2 is SYDVKM.

Here is what the overall study found, with its caveats: The amount of clinical and demographic metadata varied by source and participant and was provided uncurated.

TCRbeta CDR3 regions were amplified from genomic DNA using the immunoSEQ Assay, a bias-controlled multiplex PCR. The study's own analysis went as follows. Nucleated cell counts per sample were estimated from amplification of reference gene primers within the assay. Sequence reads were collapsed and filtered to measure the absolute abundance of every unique TCRbeta CDR3 rearrangement. For each sample, productive Simpson clonality was calculated as the square root of Simpson's diversity index across productive rearrangements. TCRdb holds this immuneACCESS table with in-frame rearrangements only. Some clones are missing; in checked studies, unresolved V genes explain under half, and the rest has no known cause. The V and J calls and clone size are taken from that table; D and trimming were inferred from the DNA. Recorded for this sample are roughly 210,000 clones; around 87% of them occurred a single time. Roughly 7.1% of the sample lies in the top ten.

The rearranged segments are TRBV28 and TRBJ1-4; the D gene is unclear. The sample taken for sequencing was PBMCs or T cells enriched from blood (not recorded which). The receptor was isolated from a young man in a cohort exposed to, infected with or recovered from COVID-19 (not recorded which). The CDR3 region has the sequence CASSQEKLFF. DNA sequence: TGTGCCAGCAGTCAAGAAAAACTGTTTTTT.